Given below is one T cell receptor beta chain in context. This entry is derived from a study of control samples from healthy donors and cancer patients. TCRdb's table, derived via immunoSEQ multiplex PCR, lists solely in-frame clones and lacks some. The sample lists 120,000 to 150,000 clones, 91% seen once, with roughly 3.2% in the top ten. The CDR3 has 15 amino acids. This TCR was recovered from a man between 25 and 39 years old in good health. The sequenced material came from blood. The rearrangement uses TRBV21-1 and TRBJ2-7; TRBD2 is taken as the D call from the table, unchecked against the DNA. TRBV21-1 is annotated as a pseudogene. The CDR3, as DNA: TGTGCCAGCAGCAGTACTAGCGGGGCCTCCTACGAGCAGTACTTC. It codes for CASSSTSGASYEQYF.